This TCR beta chain originates from a study of blood T cells in healthy people across ages. Study-level results: More naive CD4+ cells and higher diversity marked long-lived donors relative to aged donors. Considered underestimates were the diversity estimates obtained from one million T cells.

The use of a sample-barcoded 5' primer and a J-beta primer mix characterized a second PCR of 7 to 11 cycles. MiXCR, applied by TCRdb to the 5' RACE reads, yields one record per CDR3 protein. Of about 1.5 million distinct CDR3 sequences in the sample, about 45% were seen once. A few counts support this clonotype. Antigen unknown. A much larger clone differs from this one at a single base, so this may be a read error. Germline V CDR1 and CDR2: SEHNR, FQNEAQ (reference sequence). V was trimmed by 2 bases and J by 6 bases, leaving 5 bases between them. There are 12 residues in the CDR3. The material sequenced was blood. The sequence was collected from a woman younger than 30 in good health. This chain joins TRBV7-9 and TRBJ2-1, with D unresolved. CDR3 nucleotides: TGTGCCAGCAGCTTAAACTTCAATGAGCAGTTCTTC. Translation gives CASSLNFNEQFF.